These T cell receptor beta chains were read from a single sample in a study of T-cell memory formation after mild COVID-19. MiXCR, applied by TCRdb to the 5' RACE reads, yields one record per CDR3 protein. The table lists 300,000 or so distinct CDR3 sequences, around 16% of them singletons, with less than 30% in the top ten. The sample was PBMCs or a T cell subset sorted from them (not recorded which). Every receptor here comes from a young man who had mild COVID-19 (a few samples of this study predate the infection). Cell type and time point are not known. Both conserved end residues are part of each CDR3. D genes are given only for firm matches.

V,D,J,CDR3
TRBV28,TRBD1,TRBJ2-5,CASSLQTGGVTSQYF
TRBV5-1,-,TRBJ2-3,CASSNTGLGDTQYF
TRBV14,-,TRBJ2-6,CASSPLEASSGANVLTF
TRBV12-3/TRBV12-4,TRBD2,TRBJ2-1,CASTLWVSGGGNEQFF
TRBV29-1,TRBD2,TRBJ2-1,CSVEGAASGNNEQFF
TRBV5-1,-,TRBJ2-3,CASSPLTGTGADTQYF
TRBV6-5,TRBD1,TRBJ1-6,CASSYGTGPNSPLHF
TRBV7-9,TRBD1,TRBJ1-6,CASSGKGQAYNSPLHF
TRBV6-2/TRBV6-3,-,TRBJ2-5,CASSQIGGVMEAQYF
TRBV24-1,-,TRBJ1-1,CATSDSNTVEAFF
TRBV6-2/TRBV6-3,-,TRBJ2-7,CAIQTRKDEQYF
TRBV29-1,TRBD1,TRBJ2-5,CSVKQGLRETQYF
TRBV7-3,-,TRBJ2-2,CASRKDRNTGELFF
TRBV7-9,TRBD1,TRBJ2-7,CASSSKTGRNYEQYF
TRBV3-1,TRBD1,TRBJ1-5,CASSQVGGQGPSWPQHF
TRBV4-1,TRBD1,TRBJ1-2,CASSQVGRGVNHGYTF
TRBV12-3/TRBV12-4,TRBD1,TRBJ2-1,CASSPTGGAYNEQFF
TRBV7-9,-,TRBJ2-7,CASSLVRWPYEQYF
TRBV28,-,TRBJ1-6,CASSPTGSSYNSPLHF
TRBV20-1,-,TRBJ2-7,CSAHLELAPREQYF
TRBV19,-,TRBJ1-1,CASIPQGLRGTEAFF
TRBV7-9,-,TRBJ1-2,CASSPNGQAFTF
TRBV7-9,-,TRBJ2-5,CASSARERGTQYF
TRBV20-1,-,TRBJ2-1,CSARDPAGSNEQFF
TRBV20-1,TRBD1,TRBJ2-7,CSAGDRPAYEQYF
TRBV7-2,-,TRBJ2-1,CASSLVAGLYNEQFF
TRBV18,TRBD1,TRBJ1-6,CASSRQGSDSPLHF
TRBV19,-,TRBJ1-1,CASSIDKRRIQAFF
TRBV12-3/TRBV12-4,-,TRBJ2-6,CASMPQSAGGANVLTF
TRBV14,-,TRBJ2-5,CASSQEGALAKTQYF
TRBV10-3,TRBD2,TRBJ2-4,CATGLDLAGGIQYF
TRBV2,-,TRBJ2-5,CASSERIETQYF
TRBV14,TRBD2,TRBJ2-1,CASSVLAGGNNEQFF
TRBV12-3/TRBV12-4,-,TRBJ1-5,CASSPQGFGQPQHF
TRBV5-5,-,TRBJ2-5,CASTFPPGPTETQYF
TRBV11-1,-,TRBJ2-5,CASTGMEETQYF
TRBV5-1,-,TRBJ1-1,CASSLLAYTEAFF
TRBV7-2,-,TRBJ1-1,CASISALRNTEAFF
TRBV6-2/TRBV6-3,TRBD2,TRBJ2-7,CASSHRDYAYEQYF
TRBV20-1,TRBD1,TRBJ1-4,CSAPPSGQGATNEKLFF
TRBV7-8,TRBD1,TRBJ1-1,CASSLSQGTGATEAFF
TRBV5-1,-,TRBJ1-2,CASSLIWQGRANYGYTF
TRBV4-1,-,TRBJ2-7,CASSHSVREQYF
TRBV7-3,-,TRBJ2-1,CASSPDYYNEQFF
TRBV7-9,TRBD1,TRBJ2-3,CASSLDGQGTDTQYF
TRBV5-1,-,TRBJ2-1,CASSLEGYEQFF